Below are 22 T cell receptor beta chains sequenced from a single sample in a study of cytomegalovirus exposure and HLA in healthy donors. Clones were read by immunoSEQ multiplex PCR, and TCRdb kept only the in-frame ones, dropping some. The table lists some 130,000 clones, 85% to 90% of them singletons. The sequenced sample was PBMCs. The source of these receptors is a young woman in good health and CMV-seropositive.

CDR3 loop: CASSRGLAGGSGAGELFF. For the CDR3, the DNA is TGTGCCAGCAGCCGCGGACTAGCGGGGGGCTCCGGGGCCGGGGAGCTGTTTTTT. The rearrangement links TRBV4-2 to TRBJ2-2, with 14 nucleotides matching TRBD2. This CDR3 has 18 amino acids. Germline V CDR1 and CDR2: LGHNA, YNFKEQ. The J segment lost 6 bases and the V segment lost 4 bases, leaving 10 bases of the junction unmatched.

The chain joins TRBV7-8 to TRBJ2-7; 7 nucleotides match TRBD1. The germline gives CDR1 SGHVS, CDR2 FQNEAQ. The junction had 4 bases not matched to a gene; V was cut back by 5 bases and J by 0 bases. The CDR3 length is 14 residues. CDR3 protein: CASSLTGSSYEQYF. The CDR3 DNA follows: TGTGCCAGCAGCCTGACAGGGAGCTCCTACGAGCAGTACTTC.

This chain connects TRBV29-1 to TRBJ2-1; TRBD2 agrees at 11 bases. The germline CDR1 and CDR2 sequences are SQVTM and ANQGSEA. The CDR3 covers 14 residues. Losses at the gene ends were 7 bases for V and 6 bases for J; bases not matched to a gene: 8. CDR3 in amino acids: CSASGLADLNEQFF. CDR3 bases: TGCAGCGCTTCGGGACTAGCGGACCTCAATGAGCAGTTCTTC.

This clone was observed once. The chain employs TRBV19 and TRBJ2-6, with D perhaps matching TRBD1 (6 bases). V shed 3 bases and J shed 0 bases, with 15 bases lying between them. This CDR3 has 18 amino acids. CDR1 and CDR2 (germline): LNHDA, SQIVND (reference sequence). CDR3 nucleotides: TGTGCCAGTAGTATGATCGGGCAGGGGTTCTCTGGGGCCAACGTCCTGACTTTC. It encodes CASSMIGQGFSGANVLTF.

The chain joins TRBV19 to TRBJ2-1; 7 bases align to TRBD2. Trimming took 2 bases from V and 5 from J; bases not matched to a gene: 12. Germline loops: CDR1 LNHDA, CDR2 SQIVND (reference sequence). The CDR3 contains 17 residues. The CDR3 DNA sequence: TGTGCCAGTAGTATACCCTCGTCCCTAGCGGAGGACAATGAGCAGTTCTTC. Its translation: CASSIPSSLAEDNEQFF.

The chain recombines TRBV5-1 with TRBJ1-6; the D gene is possibly TRBD1 (6 bases). This CDR3 has 15 residues. The germline CDR1 and CDR2 sequences are SGHRS and YFSETQ. The ends were cut back, 4 bases at V and 7 bases at J, with 15 bases in the middle. CDR3 bases: TGCGCCAGCAGCCCTAACACAGGGTCCAATTCACCCCTCCACTTT. It specifies CASSPNTGSNSPLHF.

This sequence joins TRBV4-2 and TRBJ1-1; a weak D match, TRBD1 (5 bases). The CDR3 is 12 amino acids. Trimming stripped 4 bases from V and 4 bases from J, with 7 bases between. Looked up from germline, CDR1 is LGHNA and CDR2 is YNFKEQ. The CDR3 DNA reads as TGTGCCAGCAGCCTCGACAGCACTGAAGCTTTCTTT. Protein product: CASSLDSTEAFF.

The chain has TRBV18 and TRBJ2-2; 7 bases are a match to TRBD2. J gave up 2 bases and V 6 bases, and 9 bases lay outside the gene matches. This CDR3 is built from 16 residues. CDR1 and CDR2 (germline): KGHSH, LQKENI. This chain's CDR3 is CASSWVRGSNTGELFF. In DNA form, the CDR3 reads TGTGCCAGCTCTTGGGTGCGCGGGAGCAACACCGGGGAGCTGTTTTTT.

This chain uses TRBV5-1 with TRBJ1-1, with D possibly being TRBD1 (5 bases). V lost 3 bases to trimming and J lost 7 bases, with 22 bases between them. Looked up from germline, CDR1 is SGHRS and CDR2 is YFSETQ. The CDR3 is 16 residues long. CDR3 bases: TGCGCCAGCAGCTCCGGGAGAGGGGCGGTGGGGGGTGAAGCTTTCTTT. Translating it yields CASSSGRGAVGGEAFF.

The chain is built from TRBV28 and TRBJ2-3; maybe TRBD2 (5 bases). The CDR3 extends over 16 amino acids. Germline CDR1 MDHEN, CDR2 SYDVKM. V was trimmed by 2 bases and J by 4 bases, leaving 16 bases between them. DNA for the CDR3: TGTGCCAGCAGTTTAGGGGTGGGAGATGACCCAGATACGCAGTATTTT. This translates into CASSLGVGDDPDTQYF.

The chain joins TRBV6-6 to TRBJ1-1; D might be TRBD1 (6 bases). CDR3 length: 12 residues. CDR1 MNHNY and CDR2 SVGAGI come from the germline V gene (reference sequence). V was cut by 6 bases and J by 6 bases, with 11 bases left in between. The CDR3 loop is CASSYGQSEAFF. CDR3 DNA: TGTGCCAGCAGCTACGGACAGTCTGAAGCTTTCTTT.

The chain recombines TRBV9 with TRBJ2-5; TRBD2 matches at 8 bases. Germline lookup yields CDR1 SGDLS and CDR2 YYNGEE. There are 15 residues in the CDR3. The V gene end was trimmed by 4 bases and the J gene end by 1 base; junction bases not matched to a gene: 6. CDR3 sequence (DNA): TGTGCCAGCAGCCAAGGCGGGGGGACCCAAGAGACCCAGTACTTC. This encodes CASSQGGGTQETQYF. Looking up the rest from reference TRBV9 and TRBJ2-5 gives the full variable domain: DSGVTQTPKHLITATGQRVTLRCSPRSGDLSVYWYQQSLDQGLQFLIQYYNGEERAKGNILERFSAQQFPDLHSELNLSSLELGDSALYFCASSQGGGTQETQYFGPGTRLLVL.

Comments on this clone: The junction and the germline gene differ at one end; a read error may be behind it. The chain employs TRBV7-7 and TRBJ1-4; the D is unclear. The CDR3 has 16 residues. The germline V gene has CDR1 SSHAT and CDR2 FNYEAQ (reference sequence). CDR3 sequence reads: CASSLTSLTTNEKLFF. CDR3 bases: TGTGCTAGCAGCCTGACAAGCCTAACAACTAATGAAAAACTGTTTTTT. Full variable domain (remainder filled in from reference TRBV7-7 and TRBJ1-4): GAGVSQSPRYKVTKRGQDVTLRCDPISSHATLYWYQQALGQGPEFLTYFNYEAQPDKSGLPSDRFSAERPEGSISTLTIQRTEQRDSAMYRCASSLTSLTTNEKLFFGSGTQLSVL.

This clone was found once. This chain links TRBV5-1 with TRBJ1-3, with D unresolved. CDR1 SGHRS and CDR2 YFSETQ come from the germline V gene. The CDR3 covers 17 residues. The V gene lost 0 bases and the J gene lost 1 base, with 14 bases spanning the gap. The CDR3 nucleotides are TGCGCCAGCAGCTTGGAAGTCGGAGGAGTATCTGGAAACACCATATATTTT. This translates into CASSLEVGGVSGNTIYF. The variable domain in full, with the rest retrieved from reference TRBV5-1 and TRBJ1-3, is KAGVTQTPRYLIKTRGQQVTLSCSPISGHRSVSWYQQTPGQGLQFLFEYFSETQRNKGNFPGRFSGRQFSNSRSEMNVSTLELGDSALYLCASSLEVGGVSGNTIYFGEGSWLTVV.

The V gene is TRBV15, the J gene TRBJ1-1, with D possibly being TRBD1 (5 bases). This CDR3 is built from 16 residues. Germline CDR1 is LNHNV and CDR2 is YYDKDF (reference sequence). V was clipped by 1 base and J by 0 bases, with 12 bases between them. In nucleotides, the CDR3 is TGTGCCACCAGCAGAGGATCGCAGGGAATGAACACTGAAGCTTTCTTT. It yields the protein CATSRGSQGMNTEAFF.

This chain uses TRBV7-8 with TRBJ2-7; 11 positions match TRBD2. The CDR3 consists of 15 residues. The germline V gene has CDR1 SGHVS and CDR2 FQNEAQ. V trimming: 7 bases; J trimming: 0 bases; junction bases outside the gene matches: 5. The CDR3 is CASTLLAGDSYEQYF. The CDR3 region has the DNA TGTGCCAGCACCCTACTAGCGGGGGACTCCTACGAGCAGTACTTC.

The J gene is TRBJ2-1, the V gene TRBV6-5, with 10 bases that match TRBD2. From germline, CDR1 is MNHEY and CDR2 SVGAGI. V gave up 0 bases and J gave up 15 bases; unmatched junction bases: 14. This CDR3 contains 16 residues. CDR3 sequence (DNA): TGTGCCAGCAGTTACTCGCCTAGCGGGAGCACAGAGGCCTCGTTCTTC. This encodes CASSYSPSGSTEASFF.

The rearrangement links TRBV27 to TRBJ1-1, with D tentatively TRBD1 (6 bases). Germline-derived CDR1 and CDR2 are MNHEY and SMNVEV (reference sequence). V was pared by 2 bases and J by 4 bases, with 14 bases between. The CDR3 covers 15 residues. CDR3: CASSLGGIGGTEAFF. The DNA for the CDR3 is TGTGCCAGCAGTTTAGGGGGAATAGGGGGCACTGAAGCTTTCTTT.

The rearrangement joins TRBV5-4 to TRBJ2-5, with TRBD1 as a possible D gene (6 bases). The germline V gene has CDR1 SGHNT and CDR2 YYREEE (reference sequence). The CDR3 loop spans 14 amino acids. Trimming took off 1 base at V and 4 bases at J, with 11 bases between the two ends. The CDR3: CASSLTGLGETQYF. CDR3 coding DNA: TGTGCCAGCAGCTTGACAGGGTTGGGAGAGACCCAGTACTTC.

This chain joins TRBV7-3 and TRBJ2-3, with TRBD1 matching over 9 bases. CDR1 SGHTA and CDR2 FQGTGA come from the germline V gene. V dropped 4 bases and J dropped 7; count of bases not matched to a gene: 6. The CDR3 consists of 14 residues. Here the CDR3 DNA reads TGTGCCAGCAGCTCCGGGACAGGGCAAAATACGCAGTATTTT. This gives the protein CASSSGTGQNTQYF.

The sample holds a few counts of this clone. In DNA form, the CDR3 reads TGTGCCAGCAGCGCCGTCGACAGGGAATCCTATGGCTACACCTTC. Encoded protein: CASSAVDRESYGYTF. The chain combines TRBV9 with TRBJ1-2; 7 bases are a match to TRBD1. Looked up from germline, CDR1 is SGDLS and CDR2 is YYNGEE. The CDR3 totals 15 residues. V trimming: 3 bases; J trimming: 4 bases; junction bases outside the gene matches: 9.

The chain carries TRBV5-6 and TRBJ2-5; TRBD2 aligns across 9 bases. This CDR3 comprises 19 residues. V shed 4 bases, J shed 6 bases, and the junction held 22 bases outside the gene matches. The V gene's germline CDR1 is SGHDT and CDR2 YYEEEE. The CDR3 nucleotides read TGTGCCAGCAGCAACGATTTCCGGTCTAGCGGGGAGGAGTGGCAGACCCAGTACTTC. Its protein product is CASSNDFRSSGEEWQTQYF.